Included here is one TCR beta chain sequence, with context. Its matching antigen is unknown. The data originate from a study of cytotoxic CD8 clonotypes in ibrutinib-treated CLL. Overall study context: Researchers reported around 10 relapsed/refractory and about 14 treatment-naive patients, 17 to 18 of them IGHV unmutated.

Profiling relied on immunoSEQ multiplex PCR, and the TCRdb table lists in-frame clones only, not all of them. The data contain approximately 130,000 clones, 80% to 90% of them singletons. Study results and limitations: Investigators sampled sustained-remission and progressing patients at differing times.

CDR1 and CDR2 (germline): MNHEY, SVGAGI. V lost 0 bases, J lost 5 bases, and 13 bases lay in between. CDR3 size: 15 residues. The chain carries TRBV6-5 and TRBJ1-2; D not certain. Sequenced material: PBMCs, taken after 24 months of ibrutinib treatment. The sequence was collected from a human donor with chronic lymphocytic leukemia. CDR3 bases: TGTGCCAGCAGTTACTCGGGAAAGAGTTGGTATGGCTACACCTTC. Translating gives CASSYSGKSWYGYTF.